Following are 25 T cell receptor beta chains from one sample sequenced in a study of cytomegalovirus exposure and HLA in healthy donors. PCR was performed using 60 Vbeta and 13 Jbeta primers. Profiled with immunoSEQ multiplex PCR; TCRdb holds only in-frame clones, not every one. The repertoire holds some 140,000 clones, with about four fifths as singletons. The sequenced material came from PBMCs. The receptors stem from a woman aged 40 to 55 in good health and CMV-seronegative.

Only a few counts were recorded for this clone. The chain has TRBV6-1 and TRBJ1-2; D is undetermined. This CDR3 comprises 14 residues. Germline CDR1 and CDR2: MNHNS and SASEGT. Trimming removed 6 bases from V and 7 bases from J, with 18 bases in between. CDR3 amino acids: CASSPATEESGYTF. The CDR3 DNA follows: TGTGCCAGCAGCCCTGCGACGGAGGAGAGTGGCTACACCTTC.

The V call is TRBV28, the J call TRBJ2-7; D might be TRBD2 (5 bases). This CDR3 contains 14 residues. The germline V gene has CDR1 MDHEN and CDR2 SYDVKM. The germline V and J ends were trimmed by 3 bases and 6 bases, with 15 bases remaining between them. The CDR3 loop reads CASSFLFEGSEQYF. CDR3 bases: TGTGCCAGCAGTTTTCTGTTTGAGGGATCCGAGCAGTACTTC.

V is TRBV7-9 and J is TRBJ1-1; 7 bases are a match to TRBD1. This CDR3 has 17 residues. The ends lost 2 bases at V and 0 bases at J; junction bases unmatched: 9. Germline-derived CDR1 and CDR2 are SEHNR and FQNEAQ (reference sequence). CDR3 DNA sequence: TGTGCCAGCAGCTTACGAACAGGGGAGGAGTTGAACACTGAAGCTTTCTTT. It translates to CASSLRTGEELNTEAFF.

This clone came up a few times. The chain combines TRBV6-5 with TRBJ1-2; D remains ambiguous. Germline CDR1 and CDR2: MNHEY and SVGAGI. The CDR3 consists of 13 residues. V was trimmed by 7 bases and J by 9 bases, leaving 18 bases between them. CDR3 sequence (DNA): TGTGCCAGCAAAGAGGTGTCCCCCGGGAGCTACACCTTC. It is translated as CASKEVSPGSYTF.

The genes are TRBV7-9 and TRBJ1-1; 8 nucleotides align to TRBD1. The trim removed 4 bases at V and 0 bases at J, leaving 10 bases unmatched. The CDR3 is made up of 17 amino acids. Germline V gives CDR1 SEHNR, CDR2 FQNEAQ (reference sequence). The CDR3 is CASSWSKMTGVNTEAFF. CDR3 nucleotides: TGTGCCAGCAGCTGGTCGAAGATGACAGGGGTGAACACTGAAGCTTTCTTT.

CDR3 bases: TGTGCCAGCTCGGAAGGACAGGGGGCAACTGAAGCTTTCTTT. This gives the protein CASSEGQGATEAFF. The V and J genes are TRBV18 and TRBJ1-1, with TRBD1 matching 11 bases. Germline V gene data show CDR1 as KGHSH and CDR2 as LQKENI. V was clipped by 6 bases and J by 5 bases; unmatched bases: 5. CDR3 size: 14 residues.

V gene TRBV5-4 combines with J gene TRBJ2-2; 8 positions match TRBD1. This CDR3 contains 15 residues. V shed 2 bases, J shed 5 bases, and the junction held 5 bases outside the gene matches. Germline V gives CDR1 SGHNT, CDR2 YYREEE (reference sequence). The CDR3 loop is CASSFTGGRTGELFF. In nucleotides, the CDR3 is TGTGCCAGCAGCTTTACAGGGGGACGAACCGGGGAGCTGTTTTTT.

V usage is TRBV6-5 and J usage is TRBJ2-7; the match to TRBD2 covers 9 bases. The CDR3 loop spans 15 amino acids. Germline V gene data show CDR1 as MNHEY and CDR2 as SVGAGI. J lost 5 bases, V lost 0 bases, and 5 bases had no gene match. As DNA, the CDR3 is TGTGCCAGCAGTTACTCAGCGGGGGGAGCCGACGAGCAGTACTTC. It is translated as CASSYSAGGADEQYF.

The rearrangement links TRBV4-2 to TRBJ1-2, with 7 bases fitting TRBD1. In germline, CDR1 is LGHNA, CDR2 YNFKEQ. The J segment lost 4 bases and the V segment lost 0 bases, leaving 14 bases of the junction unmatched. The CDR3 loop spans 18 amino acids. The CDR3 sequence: CASSQDGQGEWLGYGYTF. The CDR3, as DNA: TGTGCCAGCAGCCAAGATGGGCAGGGGGAATGGTTGGGCTATGGCTACACCTTC.

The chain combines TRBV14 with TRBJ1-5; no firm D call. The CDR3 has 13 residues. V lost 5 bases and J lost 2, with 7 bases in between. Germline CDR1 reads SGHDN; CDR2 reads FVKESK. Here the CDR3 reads CASSSYGNQPQHF. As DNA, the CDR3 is TGTGCCAGCAGCTCCTATGGCAATCAGCCCCAGCATTTT.

CDR3 sequence (DNA): TGTGCCAGTAGTATAAAGGGATGGGGCATGAACACTGAAGCTTTCTTT. The encoded protein is CASSIKGWGMNTEAFF. The chain employs TRBV19 and TRBJ1-1; D might be TRBD1 (5 bases). The germline V and J ends were trimmed by 2 bases and 0 bases, with 13 bases remaining between them. Looked up from germline, CDR1 is LNHDA and CDR2 is SQIVND (reference sequence). The CDR3 totals 16 residues. Filled out from reference TRBV19 and TRBJ1-1, the complete variable domain reads DGGITQSPKYLFRKEGQNVTLSCEQNLNHDAMYWYRQDPGQGLRLIYYSQIVNDFQKGDIAEGYSVSREKKESFPLTVTSAQKNPTAFYLCASSIKGWGMNTEAFFGQGTRLTVV.

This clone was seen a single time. The CDR3 reads CASSQAGTAAYEQYF. For the CDR3, the DNA is TGCGCCAGCAGCCAAGCCGGGACAGCCGCCTACGAGCAGTACTTC. J is TRBJ2-7 and V is TRBV4-1, with 7 bases identical to TRBD1. V lost 1 base to trimming and J lost 2 bases; unmatched junction nucleotides: 5. CDR1 and CDR2 (germline): MGHRA, YSYEKL. The CDR3 is made up of 15 amino acids.

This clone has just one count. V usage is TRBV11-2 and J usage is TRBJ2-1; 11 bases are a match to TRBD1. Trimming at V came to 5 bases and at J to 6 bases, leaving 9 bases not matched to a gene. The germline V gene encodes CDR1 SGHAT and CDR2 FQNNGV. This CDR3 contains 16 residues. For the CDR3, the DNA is TGTGCCAGCAGCCCTTGGGACAGGGGGAGTTTCAATGAGCAGTTCTTC. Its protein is CASSPWDRGSFNEQFF.

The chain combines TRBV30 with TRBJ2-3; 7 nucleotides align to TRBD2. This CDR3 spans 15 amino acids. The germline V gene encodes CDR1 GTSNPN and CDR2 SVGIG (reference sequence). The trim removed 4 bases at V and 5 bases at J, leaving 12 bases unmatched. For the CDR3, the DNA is TGTGCCTGGACCCTTGGGGGGGACCGGGGAGATACGCAGTATTTT. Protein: CAWTLGGDRGDTQYF.

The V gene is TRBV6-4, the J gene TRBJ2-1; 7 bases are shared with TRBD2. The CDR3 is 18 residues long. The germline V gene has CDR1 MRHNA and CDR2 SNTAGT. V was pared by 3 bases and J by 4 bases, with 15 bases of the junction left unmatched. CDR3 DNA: TGTGCCAGCAGTGAAACGGCTCGTAACGGGGGGAAATACAATGAGCAGTTCTTC. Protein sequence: CASSETARNGGKYNEQFF.

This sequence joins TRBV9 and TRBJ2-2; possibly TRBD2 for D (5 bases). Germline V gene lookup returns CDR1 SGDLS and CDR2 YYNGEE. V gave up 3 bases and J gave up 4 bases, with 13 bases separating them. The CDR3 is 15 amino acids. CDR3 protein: CASSGVGSITGELFF. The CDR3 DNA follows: TGTGCCAGCAGCGGGGTAGGGAGTATCACCGGGGAGCTGTTTTTT.

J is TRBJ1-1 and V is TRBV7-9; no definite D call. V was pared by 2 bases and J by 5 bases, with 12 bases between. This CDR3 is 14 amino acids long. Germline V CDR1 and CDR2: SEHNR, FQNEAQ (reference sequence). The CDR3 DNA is TGTGCCAGCAGCTTATATAGCGGAGGTACTGAAGCTTTCTTT. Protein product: CASSLYSGGTEAFF.

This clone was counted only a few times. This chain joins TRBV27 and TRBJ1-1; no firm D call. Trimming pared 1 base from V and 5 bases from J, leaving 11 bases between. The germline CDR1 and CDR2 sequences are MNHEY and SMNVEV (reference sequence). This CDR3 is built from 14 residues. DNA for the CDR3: TGTGCCAGCAGTTTATATTCAGGTTATACTGAAGCTTTCTTT. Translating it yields CASSLYSGYTEAFF.

The CDR3 protein is CASSYRDRYSNQPQHF. CDR3 nucleotides: TGTGCCAGTAGTTACCGGGACAGATATAGCAATCAGCCCCAGCATTTT. The chain uses TRBV19 and TRBJ1-5; 7 bases align to TRBD1. Germline trimming cut 5 bases from V and 0 bases from J; bases unmatched to any gene: 7. The CDR3 is made up of 16 amino acids. The germline V gene encodes CDR1 LNHDA and CDR2 SQIVND (reference sequence).

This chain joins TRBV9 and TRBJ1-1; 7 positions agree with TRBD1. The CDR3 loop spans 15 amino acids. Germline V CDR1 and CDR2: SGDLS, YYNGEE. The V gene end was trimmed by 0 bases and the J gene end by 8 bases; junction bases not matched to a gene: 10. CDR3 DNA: TGTGCCAGCAGCGTAGTGGGACAGCCTTTTGGGGAAGCTTTCTTT. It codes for CASSVVGQPFGEAFF.

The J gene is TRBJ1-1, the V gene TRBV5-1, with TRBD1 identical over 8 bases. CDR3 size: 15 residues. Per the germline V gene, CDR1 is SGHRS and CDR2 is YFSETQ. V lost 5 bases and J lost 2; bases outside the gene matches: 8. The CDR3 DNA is TGCGCCAGCAGGCCTAACAGGGGGTTTAACACTGAAGCTTTCTTT. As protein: CASRPNRGFNTEAFF.

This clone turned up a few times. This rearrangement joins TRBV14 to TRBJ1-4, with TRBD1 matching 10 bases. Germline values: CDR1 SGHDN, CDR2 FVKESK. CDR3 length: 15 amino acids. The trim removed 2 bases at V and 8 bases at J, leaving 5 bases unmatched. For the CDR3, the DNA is TGTGCCAGCAGCCAACGGACAGGGGGAGTCGAAAAACTGTTTTTT. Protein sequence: CASSQRTGGVEKLFF.

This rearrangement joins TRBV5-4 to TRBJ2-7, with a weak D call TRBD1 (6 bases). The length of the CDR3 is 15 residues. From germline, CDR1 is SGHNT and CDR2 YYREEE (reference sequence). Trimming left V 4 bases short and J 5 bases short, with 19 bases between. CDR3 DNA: TGTGCCAGCAGCCGTACAGGGCTAGAGGGCAACGAGCAGTACTTC. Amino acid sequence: CASSRTGLEGNEQYF.

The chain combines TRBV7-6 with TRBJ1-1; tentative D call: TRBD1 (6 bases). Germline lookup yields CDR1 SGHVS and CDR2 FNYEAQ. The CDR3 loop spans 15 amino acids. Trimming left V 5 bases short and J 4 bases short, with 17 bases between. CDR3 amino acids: CASSPGGPLGTEAFF. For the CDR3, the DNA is TGTGCCAGCAGCCCGGGGGGGCCCCTGGGCACTGAAGCTTTCTTT.

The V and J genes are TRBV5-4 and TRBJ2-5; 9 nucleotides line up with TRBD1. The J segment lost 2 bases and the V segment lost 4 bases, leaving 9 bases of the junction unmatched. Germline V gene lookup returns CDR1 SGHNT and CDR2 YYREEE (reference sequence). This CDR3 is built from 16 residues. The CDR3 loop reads CASSLPGQGKQETQYF. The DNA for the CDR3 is TGTGCCAGCAGCCTACCAGGACAGGGGAAGCAAGAGACCCAGTACTTC.